This T cell receptor (beta chain) is drawn from a study of blood T cell repertoires in COVID-19. Study-wide context: The analysed material was cDNA or gDNA that came from T cells, B-cell-depleted T cells, or PBMCs.

V was shortened by 5 bases and J by 8 bases, with 10 bases between the two germline ends. The CDR3 is 13 amino acids. Authors' processing steps: It was from reference gene primer amplification that nucleated cell counts were estimated. Libraries were prepared by immunoSEQ multiplex PCR; TCRdb keeps only in-frame clonotypes and omits some of them. V, J and clone size are taken as reported in that table, and D and trimming were inferred from the DNA itself. The table shows under 200,000 clones, with roughly 80% occurring only once. The sequence derives from a woman aged 55-70 years with acute COVID-19. Sequencing used PBMCs or T cells enriched from blood (not recorded which). The V and J genes are TRBV12-3 or TRBV12-4 and TRBJ1-6; D is possibly TRBD1 (6 bases). CDR3 residues: CASSRDTYSPLHF. The CDR3 nucleotides are TGTGCCAGCAGTAGGGACACCTATTCACCCCTCCACTTT.